These T cell receptor beta chains were read from a single sample in a study of cytomegalovirus exposure and HLA in healthy donors. Profiled with immunoSEQ multiplex PCR; TCRdb holds only in-frame clones, not every one. The data show about 99,000 clones, approximately 76% seen once. Material: PBMCs. The receptors derive from a woman under 30 in good health and CMV-seropositive. CDR3s leave out the opening cysteine and the closing phenylalanine or tryptophan. Each record gives: J gene, V gene, CDR3 protein.

>TRBJ2-2|TRBV6-5
ASSYSSPVPGELF
>TRBJ2-1|TRBV6-1
ASSDTSSYNEQF
>TRBJ1-3|TRBV13
ASSKHRDGENTIY
>TRBJ2-7|TRBV27
ASSLAGTAYEQY
>TRBJ2-6|TRBV5-6
ASSLDMISGANVLT
>TRBJ2-7|TRBV6-7
ASRDTTNEQY
>TRBJ2-7|TRBV11-2
ASSFGASYEQY
>TRBJ1-2|TRBV28
ASSLVQNYGYT
>TRBJ2-3|TRBV7-9
ARKWGGKTDTQY
>TRBJ2-7|TRBV27
ASSPPGVAGIYEQY
>TRBJ2-1|TRBV15
ATSRVGGSNEQF
>TRBJ2-3|TRBV7-8
ASSSRLADGDTQY
>TRBJ1-4|TRBV7-9
ASSLGTGAREKLF
>TRBJ2-3|TRBV5-1
ASRLTGLAVIGDTQY
>TRBJ2-5|TRBV5-1
ASSFRREGAGETQY
>TRBJ1-1|TRBV13
ASSLRQKGTEAF